This is a list of T cell receptor beta chains from one sample in a study of response to subunit inactivated influenza vaccine. TCRdb called the RT-PCR reads again in MiXCR, with one record for every CDR3 protein. The profile shows about 620,000 distinct CDR3 sequences, about 10% of them singletons. Separately, the same data were catalogued under a study of T cells expressing NK-cell markers.

The sample consisted of PBMCs from blood, taken on the day of vaccination. These receptors were collected from a man in his fifties who received an inactivated influenza vaccine. Both conserved end residues are part of each CDR3. D genes are given only for firm matches. Clone size is shown for a subset of rows, as once, few, many or a class of expanded clone.

>TRBD1|TRBV4-3|TRBJ2-7|many
TGCGCCAGCAGCCAAGCTGACAGGGGTCCCTACGAGCAGTACTTC
CASSQADRGPYEQYF
>TRBD1|TRBV25-1|TRBJ1-4|few
TGTGCCAGCAGTTACGGACAGGGAACTAATGAAAAACTGTTTTTT
CASSYGQGTNEKLFF
>.|TRBV7-9|TRBJ2-1|few
TGTGCCAGCAGATCGGACCACAATGAGCAGTTCTTC
CASRSDHNEQFF
>.|TRBV5-1|TRBJ1-3|many
TGCGCCAGCAGCGCGGAGACGGTCTCTGGAAACACCATATATTTT
CASSAETVSGNTIYF
>.|TRBV7-8|TRBJ2-6|many
TGTGCCAGCAGCTTAAGCTGGCTTCTAGATTACTCTCCTGGGGCCAACGTCCTGACTTTC
CASSLSWLLDYSPGANVLTF
>.|TRBV29-1|TRBJ1-1|few
TGCAGCGGGGGGGAAGGGAACACTGAAGCTTTCTTT
CSGGEGNTEAFF
>TRBD2|TRBV2|TRBJ2-7|.
TGTGCCAGCAGTGGCGGGAGCGGGAGGGCCTACGAGCAGTACTTC
CASSGGSGRAYEQYF
>TRBD2|TRBV12-3/TRBV12-4|TRBJ2-3|few
TGTGCCAGCAGTGATAGCGGGACGGGGTCGGGAGATACGCAGTATTTT
CASSDSGTGSGDTQYF
>.|TRBV19|TRBJ2-7|.
TGTGCCAGTAGTATTGATGCGACCTACGAGCAGTACTTC
CASSIDATYEQYF
>TRBD2|TRBV9|TRBJ2-5|.
TGTGCCAGCAGCGAGGGACTAGCGGGGTCGGAGGAGACCCAGTACTTC
CASSEGLAGSEETQYF
>.|TRBV7-9|TRBJ2-3|.
TGTGCCAGCAGCTTAGGTATGGCACTAGACTTGGATACGCAGTATTTT
CASSLGMALDLDTQYF
>TRBD2|TRBV29-1|TRBJ2-3|few
TGCAGCGTCTTACTGTTATTTCTAGCGGGAGCGACAGATACGCAGTATTTT
CSVLLLFLAGATDTQYF
>TRBD1|TRBV29-1|TRBJ1-2|few
TGCAGCGTCTGGACAGGGAGCTATGGCTACACCTTC
CSVWTGSYGYTF
>.|TRBV30|TRBJ2-1|few
TGTGCCTGGGGGTCGGGCGGGGTCTACAATGAGCAGTTCTTC
CAWGSGGVYNEQFF
>.|TRBV6-1|TRBJ2-6|many
TGTGCCAGCAGTCTGGTCGCAGGGAGCTCTGGGGCCAACGTCCTGACTTTC
CASSLVAGSSGANVLTF
>TRBD2|TRBV4-3|TRBJ2-2|few
TGCGCCAGCAGCCAAGGAAGCGGGAGGGGCTGGTCCGGGGAGCTGTTTTTT
CASSQGSGRGWSGELFF
>.|TRBV20-1|TRBJ1-1|few
TGCAGTGCTCGCAACAGGGCTGGTTTTGAAGCTTTCTTT
CSARNRAGFEAFF
>TRBD1|TRBV20-1|TRBJ1-5|few
TGCAGTGCCGGCCCGATCAGAGGGACAGGGGCCATGAATCAGCCCCAGCATTTT
CSAGPIRGTGAMNQPQHF
>.|TRBV24-1|TRBJ2-1|few
TGTGCCACCAGTGATATCGGGGGGCCGGAATACAATGAGCAGTTCTTC
CATSDIGGPEYNEQFF
>.|TRBV18|TRBJ2-1|few
TGTGCCAGCTCACCAAGAGAGAGGGTGTATGAGCAGTTCTTC
CASSPRERVYEQFF
>TRBD1|TRBV6-1|TRBJ1-4|many
TGTGCCAGCAGGCCGACAGGGACTAATGAAAAACTGTTTTTT
CASRPTGTNEKLFF
>TRBD2|TRBV29-1|TRBJ2-3|few
TGCAGCGTTTTCGGGACTAGGAGGTCAGATACGCAGTATTTT
CSVFGTRRSDTQYF
>TRBD2|TRBV7-2|TRBJ2-5|.
TGTGCCAGCAGCCCAAGACTAGCGCGGCCGCAAGAGACCCAGTACTTC
CASSPRLARPQETQYF
>TRBD2|TRBV9|TRBJ2-3|few
TGTGCCAGCAGCGCCGGGACTAACTTTGATACGCAGTATTTT
CASSAGTNFDTQYF
>.|TRBV25-1|TRBJ2-2|many
TGTGCCAGCGAGGCAGTTCATGGCACCGGGGAGCTGTTTTTT
CASEAVHGTGELFF
>TRBD1|TRBV4-1|TRBJ2-1|few
TGCGCCAGCAGCCAAGTAACAGGGGGTGGCAATGAGCAGTTCTTC
CASSQVTGGGNEQFF
>TRBD2|TRBV10-3|TRBJ2-1|.
TGTGCCATCAGAAAAGTTCTAGCGGGTTCCTACAATGAGCAGTTCTTC
CAIRKVLAGSYNEQFF
>TRBD2|TRBV10-3|TRBJ2-7|few
TGTGCCATCAGTGAGCCTAGCGGGAGGGCATTACGGTACTTC
CAISEPSGRALRYF
>TRBD2|TRBV27|TRBJ2-5|few
TGTGCCAGCAGTCCTCGACGAGGACTAGCGGGGGCTCTGTACCAAGAGACCCAGTACTTC
CASSPRRGLAGALYQETQYF
>.|TRBV2|TRBJ2-1|.
TGTGCCAGCAGTACCGGGGGCTACAATGAGCAGTCCTTC
CASSTGGYNEQSF
>.|TRBV5-5|TRBJ1-4|few
TGTGCCAGCAGCCCTTTGGGGGGACGGACTAATGAAAAACTGTTTTTT
CASSPLGGRTNEKLFF
>TRBD2|TRBV6-2/TRBV6-3|TRBJ2-1|few
TGTGCCAGCAGCATCAGATCGTCTAGCGGGGGGGTCTATGAGCAGTTCTTC
CASSIRSSSGGVYEQFF
>.|TRBV11-2|TRBJ1-2|.
TGTGCCAGCAGCACACTCCAGGGGCTCCGTGGAGGCTACACCTTC
CASSTLQGLRGGYTF
>TRBD2|TRBV20-1|TRBJ2-5|.
TGCAGTGCTAGAGATTTACTAGCGGGAGGGATTGAGACCCAGTACTTC
CSARDLLAGGIETQYF
>TRBD1|TRBV12-3/TRBV12-4|TRBJ2-5|few
TGTGCCAGCAGGATTAGTACAGGGGTAGAGACCCAGTACTTC
CASRISTGVETQYF
>.|TRBV12-3/TRBV12-4|TRBJ1-5|few
TGTGCCAGCAGTTACCTGAGTGATCAGCCCCAGCATTTT
CASSYLSDQPQHF
>.|TRBV6-6|TRBJ2-1|many
TGTGCCAGCAGTGGGCGGGGTTATGAGCAGTTCTTC
CASSGRGYEQFF
>.|TRBV15|TRBJ1-3|few
TGTGCCACCAGCAGAGCCGGAAACACCATATATTTT
CATSRAGNTIYF
>.|TRBV6-5|TRBJ2-3|many
TGTGCCAGCAGTTACTCGGTGTTGGCTAGGCAGTATTTT
CASSYSVLARQYF
>.|TRBV29-1|TRBJ2-7|many
TGCAGCGGGAGGACTTTCTACGAGCAGTACTTC
CSGRTFYEQYF
>.|TRBV10-3|TRBJ1-1|few
TGTGCCATCAGTGATAGCGGACAGCTGAACACTGAAGCTTTCTTT
CAISDSGQLNTEAFF
>TRBD2|TRBV20-1|TRBJ2-5|few
TGCAGTGCTAGAAGCCTAGCGGGAGCAGAGGAGACCCAGTACTTC
CSARSLAGAEETQYF
>.|TRBV6-1|TRBJ2-7|few
TGTGCCAGCAAATCCAGGGGGGTTGCCTACGAGCAGTACTTC
CASKSRGVAYEQYF
>.|TRBV6-2/TRBV6-3|TRBJ1-1|few
TGTGCCAGCACCGAGGGACCTTTCCTTGAAGCTTTCTTT
CASTEGPFLEAFF
>.|TRBV5-6|TRBJ2-7|once
TGTGCCAGCAGCTGGAGCGGTCTCTACGAGCAGTACTTC
CASSWSGLYEQYF
>.|TRBV29-1|TRBJ2-5|few
TGCAGCGTTGAAGATCTTGACGGGGGACCCCGGGAGACCCAGTACTTC
CSVEDLDGGPRETQYF
>.|TRBV4-3|TRBJ2-3|few
TGCGCCAGCAGCCCGCGGGGGCTCACAGATACGCAGTATTTT
CASSPRGLTDTQYF
>.|TRBV2|TRBJ2-7|.
TGTGCCAGCAGTGAAGCAGGGTGGGCGGGTCGGTCCTACGAGCAGTACTTC
CASSEAGWAGRSYEQYF
>.|TRBV7-9|TRBJ1-1|.
TGTGCCAGCAGCCCCGGGTCGGAGAACACTGAAGCTTTCTTT
CASSPGSENTEAFF
>.|TRBV20-1|TRBJ2-7|.
TGCAGTGCTAGTGGGCTGGGCAGCCCGTCCTACGAGCAGTACTTC
CSASGLGSPSYEQYF
>.|TRBV6-2/TRBV6-3|TRBJ2-4|few
TGTGCCAGCAGTTACCCTCTCATTACCCAAGGGGGCATTCAGTACTTC
CASSYPLITQGGIQYF
>TRBD2|TRBV28|TRBJ2-2|few
TGTGCCAGCAGTTCCGGGACTAGCGGATACACCGGGGAGCTGTTTTTT
CASSSGTSGYTGELFF